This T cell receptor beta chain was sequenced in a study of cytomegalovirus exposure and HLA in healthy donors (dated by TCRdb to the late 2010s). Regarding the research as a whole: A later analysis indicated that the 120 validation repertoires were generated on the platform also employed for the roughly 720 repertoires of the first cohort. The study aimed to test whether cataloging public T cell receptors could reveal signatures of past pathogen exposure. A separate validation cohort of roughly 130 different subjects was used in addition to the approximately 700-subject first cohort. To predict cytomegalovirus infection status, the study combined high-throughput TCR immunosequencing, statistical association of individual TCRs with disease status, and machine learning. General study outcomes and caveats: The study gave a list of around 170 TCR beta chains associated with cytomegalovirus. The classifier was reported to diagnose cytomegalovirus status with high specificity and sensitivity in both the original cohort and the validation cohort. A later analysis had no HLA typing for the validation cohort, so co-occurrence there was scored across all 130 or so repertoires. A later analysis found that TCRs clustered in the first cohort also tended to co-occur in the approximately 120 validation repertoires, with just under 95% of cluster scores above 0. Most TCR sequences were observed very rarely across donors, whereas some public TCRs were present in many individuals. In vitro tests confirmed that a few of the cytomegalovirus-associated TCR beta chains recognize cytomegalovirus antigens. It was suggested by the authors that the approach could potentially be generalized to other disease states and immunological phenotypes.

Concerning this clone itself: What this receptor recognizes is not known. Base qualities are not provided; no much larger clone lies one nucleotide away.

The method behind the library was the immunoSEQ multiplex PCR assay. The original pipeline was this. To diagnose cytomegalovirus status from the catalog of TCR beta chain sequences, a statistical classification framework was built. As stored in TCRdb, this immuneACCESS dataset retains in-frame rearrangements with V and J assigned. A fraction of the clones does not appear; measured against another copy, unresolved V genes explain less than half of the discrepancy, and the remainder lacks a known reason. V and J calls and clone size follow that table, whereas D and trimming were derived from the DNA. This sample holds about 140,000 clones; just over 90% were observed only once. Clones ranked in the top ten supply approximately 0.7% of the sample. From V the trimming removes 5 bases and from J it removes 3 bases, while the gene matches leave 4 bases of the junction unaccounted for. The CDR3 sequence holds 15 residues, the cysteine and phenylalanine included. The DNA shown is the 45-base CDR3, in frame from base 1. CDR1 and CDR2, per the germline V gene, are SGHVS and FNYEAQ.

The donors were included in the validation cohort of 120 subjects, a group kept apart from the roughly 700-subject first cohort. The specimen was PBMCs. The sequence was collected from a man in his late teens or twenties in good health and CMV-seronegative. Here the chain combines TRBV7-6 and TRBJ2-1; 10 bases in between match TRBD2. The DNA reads TGTGCCAGCAGCCAATGGACTAGCGGCTACAATGAGCAGTTCTTC. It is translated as CASSQWTSGYNEQFF. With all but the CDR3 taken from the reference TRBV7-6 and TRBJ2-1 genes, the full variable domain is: GAGVSQSPRYKVTKRGQDVALRCDPISGHVSLYWYRQALGQGPEFLTYFNYEAQQDKSGLPNDRFSAERPEGSISTLTIQRTEQRDSAMYRCASSQWTSGYNEQFFGPGTRLTVL.